This T cell receptor beta chain was documented in a study of blood T cell repertoires in COVID-19. The CDR3 totals 17 residues. Germline V gene sequence: CDR1 KGHSH, CDR2 LQKENI. Trimming left V 2 bases short and J 1 base short, with 17 bases between. Repertoires were generated with immunoSEQ multiplex PCR, while TCRdb's copy carries only in-frame clones and drops some. The sample records about 35,000 clones, around 87% being singletons. The specimen sequenced was peripheral blood. The rearrangement joins TRBV18 to TRBJ1-1; possible D gene TRBD1, 5 bases. This sequence was found in an elderly man with active COVID-19. The CDR3 region has the DNA TGTGCCAGCTCACCATTTACAGGACCCACCAGGAACACTGAAGCTTTCTTT. Its protein is CASSPFTGPTRNTEAFF.